This record looks at one T cell receptor beta chain sequence and its context. The CDR3 covers 15 residues. V shed 4 bases and J 6 bases; nucleotides not matched to a gene: 5. Looked up from germline, CDR1 is LGHNA and CDR2 is YSLEER. Researchers ran the assay at a deep level. Assay used: immunoSEQ multiplex PCR; TCRdb lists only in-frame clones, some missing. The sample carries more than 450,000 clones, about four fifths recorded once. Every donor was a Caucasian adult from Nashville, Tennessee. The sample is drawn from a study of shared clonotypes between healthy human individuals. The chain couples TRBV4-3 to TRBJ2-7; 14 positions match TRBD2. The sequence was collected from a woman in her thirties or forties in good health. Some clones in this sample may be carry-over from other donors' samples. The sequencing sample was made of PBMCs. This CDR3 is CASSPTSGRALEQYF. Written as DNA, the CDR3 is TGCGCCAGCAGCCCGACTAGCGGGAGGGCCCTCGAGCAGTACTTC.